A selection of T cell receptor beta chains follows, all from one sample in a study of cytomegalovirus exposure and HLA in healthy donors. TCRdb's copy holds only in-frame clones and misses some; the assay was immunoSEQ multiplex PCR. The sample includes 90,000 to 100,000 clones, 70% to 85% of them seen just once. Sequenced sample: PBMCs. The receptors originated from a man aged 45-60 years in good health and CMV-seronegative. CDR3s include the opening cysteine and the closing phenylalanine or tryptophan. D genes are given only for firm matches. Only part of the rows carry a size: once, few, many, or a class if the clone is expanded.

V: TRBV21-1
D: .
size: .
J: TRBJ2-1
CDR3: CASSPSGNEQFF
DNA: TGTGCCAGCAGCCCCAGCGGCAATGAGCAGTTCTTC

V: TRBV5-5
D: .
size: once
J: TRBJ2-6
CDR3: CASSLRRTEFSGANVLTF
DNA: TGTGCCAGCAGCTTGAGGAGGACAGAATTCTCTGGGGCCAACGTCCTGACTTTC

V: TRBV27
D: .
size: .
J: TRBJ1-1
CDR3: CASSFSGVGTEAFF
DNA: TGTGCCAGCAGTTTCTCAGGGGTAGGCACTGAAGCTTTCTTT

V: TRBV7-2
D: .
size: .
J: TRBJ1-1
CDR3: CASSPSGGTNTEAFF
DNA: TGTGCCAGCAGCCCGTCGGGAGGGACGAACACTGAAGCTTTCTTT

V: TRBV18
D: TRBD1
size: .
J: TRBJ2-7
CDR3: CASSPRQGVYEQYF
DNA: TGTGCCAGCTCACCCCGACAGGGGGTTTACGAGCAGTACTTC

V: TRBV7-7
D: .
size: .
J: TRBJ2-1
CDR3: CASSLEGAPYNEQFF
DNA: TGTGCTAGCAGCTTGGAAGGGGCCCCCTACAATGAGCAGTTCTTC

V: TRBV6-5
D: TRBD1
size: .
J: TRBJ1-2
CDR3: CASRGTGANYGYTF
DNA: TGTGCCAGCAGGGGGACAGGGGCCAACTATGGCTACACCTTC

V: TRBV10-1
D: .
size: .
J: TRBJ1-2
CDR3: CASSESPQKGYTF
DNA: TGCGCCAGCAGTGAGTCCCCCCAGAAAGGCTACACCTTC

V: TRBV30
D: TRBD2
size: .
J: TRBJ2-1
CDR3: CAWKSGGPYEQFF
DNA: TGTGCCTGGAAATCGGGAGGGCCATATGAGCAGTTCTTC

V: TRBV7-2
D: .
size: .
J: TRBJ2-7
CDR3: CASSLVGPGVYEQYF
DNA: TGTGCCAGCAGCTTAGTTGGACCGGGGGTGTACGAGCAGTACTTC

V: TRBV5-6
D: .
size: .
J: TRBJ2-7
CDR3: CASTRTYGGYEQYF
DNA: TGTGCCAGCACCCGGACTTACGGGGGATACGAGCAGTACTTC

V: TRBV6-5
D: .
size: few
J: TRBJ1-1
CDR3: CASSYQGSTASEAFF
DNA: TGTGCCAGCAGTTACCAGGGGTCCACAGCATCTGAAGCTTTCTTT

V: TRBV28
D: .
size: .
J: TRBJ2-1
CDR3: CASKSGYSYNEQFF
DNA: TGTGCCAGCAAAAGCGGGTATTCCTACAATGAGCAGTTCTTC

V: TRBV7-9
D: TRBD1
size: .
J: TRBJ1-4
CDR3: CASSLATGLNEKLFF
DNA: TGTGCCAGCAGCTTAGCGACAGGGCTTAATGAAAAACTGTTTTTT

V: TRBV12-5
D: TRBD1
size: .
J: TRBJ2-3
CDR3: CASGLGQGADTQYF
DNA: TGTGCTAGTGGTCTGGGACAGGGGGCGGATACGCAGTATTTT

V: TRBV28
D: .
size: .
J: TRBJ1-4
CDR3: CASSFVQINEKLFF
DNA: TGTGCCAGCAGTTTTGTACAGATTAATGAAAAACTGTTTTTT